This TCR beta chain was obtained from a study of blood T cell repertoires in COVID-19. Study overall: Whether acute or convalescent, the COVID-19 samples came from the United States, Italy and Spain. Nucleic acid was either cDNA or gDNA, and it came from T cells, B-cell-depleted T cells, or PBMCs.

Source study methods: Using reference gene primer amplification, nucleated cell counts were estimated. Generated by immunoSEQ multiplex PCR, the TCRdb table keeps only in-frame clones and is missing some. V and J calls and clone size are those listed in that table; D and trimming were worked out from the DNA. Among 31,000 or so clones, 75% to 90% were seen once, and the ten largest hold roughly 7%. The CDR3 contains 15 residues. Germline V gene lookup returns CDR1 SGHRS and CDR2 YFSETQ. V lost 4 bases, J lost 1 base, and 14 bases lay in between. The sequencing sample was made of peripheral blood. The TCR was taken from a human donor in a cohort sampled during active COVID-19. V is TRBV5-1 and J is TRBJ2-5; no clear D. The CDR3 nucleotides read TGCGCCAGCAGCGTTGGCGACAACCGCCAAGAGACCCAGTACTTC. Its protein product is CASSVGDNRQETQYF.